The 17 T cell receptor beta chains below were found in one sample sequenced in a study of blood T cell repertoires in COVID-19 (dated by TCRdb to the early 2020s). Libraries were prepared through the immunoSEQ multiplex PCR assay. The table comes from immuneACCESS by way of TCRdb, which keeps in-frame sequences with V and J called. Part of the clones is missing from these tables; in studies checked, under half for an unresolved V gene and the rest for unknown reasons. The sample yields around 58,000 clones; roughly 83% were counted once. In total, the top ten clones hold roughly 5.2% of the sample. The sequenced sample was peripheral blood. The receptors were gathered from a human donor in a cohort sampled during active COVID-19.

The CDR3 DNA reads as TGTGCCAGCAGCCAAGTGGGGACTAGCGGGGGCAGCACAGATACGCAGTATTTT. Translating gives CASSQVGTSGGSTDTQYF. V and J are TRBV3-1 (or the pseudogene TRBV3-2) and TRBJ2-3; 14 bases line up with TRBD2. The germline V gene has CDR1 LGHDT and CDR2 YNNKEL (reference sequence). This CDR3 is 18 amino acids long. The junction had 3 bases not matched to a gene; V was cut back by 1 base and J by 0 bases.

This chain joins TRBV6-5 and TRBJ1-6; 8 positions agree with TRBD1. Germline CDR1 reads MNHEY; CDR2 reads SVGAGI. CDR3 length equals 14 residues. The junction had 9 bases not matched to a gene; V was cut back by 7 bases and J by 10 bases. Written as DNA, the CDR3 is TGTGCCAGCACTCTAACAGGGGGTCACTCACCCCTCCACTTT. Protein product: CASTLTGGHSPLHF.

The chain uses TRBV4-3 and TRBJ2-2; possibly TRBD1 for D (6 bases). V lost 3 bases, J lost 5 bases, and 13 bases lay in between. The CDR3 consists of 15 residues. In germline, CDR1 is LGHNA, CDR2 YSLEER. The CDR3 is CASSQQTGQTGELFF. CDR3 nucleotide sequence: TGCGCCAGCAGCCAGCAAACGGGACAAACCGGGGAGCTGTTTTTT.

The rearrangement links TRBV6-2 or TRBV6-3 to TRBJ2-7, with D possibly matching TRBD1 (5 bases). With 4 bases removed from V and 3 bases from J, the gap between germline ends came to 16 bases. The CDR3 extends over 15 amino acids. Per germline, CDR1 MNHEY and CDR2 SVGEGT. The CDR3 DNA is TGTGCCAGCAGTTCCCTAGGGGAAAGGAGCTACGAGCAGTACTTC. It is translated as CASSSLGERSYEQYF.

J is TRBJ2-1 and V is TRBV7-9; tentative D call: TRBD1 (5 bases). The V end lost 6 bases, the J end lost 9 bases, and 18 bases lay between the germline ends. This CDR3 has 14 amino acids. Germline V gene data show CDR1 as SEHNR and CDR2 as FQNEAQ (reference sequence). CDR3 loop: CASRFGASGGEQFF. In nucleotides, the CDR3 is TGTGCCAGCAGATTTGGGGCCTCCGGCGGTGAGCAGTTCTTC.

In its sample, this clone was seen a few times. The J gene is TRBJ2-1, the V gene TRBV5-5; a possible D gene is TRBD2 (5 bases). This CDR3 has 14 residues. Trimming shortened V by 2 bases and J by 8 bases, and 14 bases separated the two germline ends. Germline-derived CDR1 and CDR2 are SGHKS and YYEKEE (reference sequence). CDR3 region: CASSFQLGADEQFF. Here the CDR3 DNA reads TGTGCCAGCAGCTTTCAGCTGGGAGCGGATGAGCAGTTCTTC.

The CDR3 DNA is TGTGCCAGCAGTCGGACTAGCGGGGAAAACAATGAGCAGTTCTTC. Encoded protein: CASSRTSGENNEQFF. The chain recombines TRBV6-5 with TRBJ2-1, with 12 nucleotides matching TRBD2. The CDR3 contains 15 residues. The germline V gene encodes CDR1 MNHEY and CDR2 SVGAGI. The J segment lost 5 bases and the V segment lost 5 bases, leaving 4 bases of the junction unmatched.

The chain is built from TRBV30 and TRBJ2-1; D gene ambiguous. Germline-derived CDR1 and CDR2 are GTSNPN and SVGIG (reference sequence). Between the trimmed V and J ends, which lost 0 bases and 5 bases, there was a span of 11 bases. The CDR3 is made up of 14 amino acids. CDR3 in amino acids: CAWSVLVAHNEQFF. Here the CDR3 DNA reads TGTGCCTGGAGTGTATTAGTCGCCCACAATGAGCAGTTCTTC.

This clone was counted once. The V and J genes are TRBV6-1 and TRBJ1-2; the D gene is possibly TRBD1 (5 bases). The CDR3 covers 14 residues. CDR1 is MNHNS, CDR2 SASEGT, per germline. V lost 8 bases and J lost 7, with 20 bases in between. CDR3 sequence reads: CASSLGEGMGGYTF. As DNA, the CDR3 is TGTGCCAGCTCCCTAGGGGAGGGGATGGGTGGCTACACCTTC.

The rearrangement links TRBV30 to TRBJ2-5; the match to TRBD2 covers 8 bases. The ends lost 3 bases at V and 5 bases at J; junction bases unmatched: 8. CDR3 size: 14 residues. CDR1 and CDR2 from the germline V gene are GTSNPN and SVGIG (reference sequence). As DNA, the CDR3 is TGTGCCTGGAGACCAGCGGGGGCGGGGGAGACCCAGTACTTC. Its translation: CAWRPAGAGETQYF.

This clone was seen just once. The chain links TRBV18 to TRBJ2-5; no clear D gene. V was pared by 2 bases and J by 1 base, with 17 bases between. Germline CDR1 is KGHSH and CDR2 is LQKENI. The CDR3 extends over 17 amino acids. The CDR3 spells CASSPSQRPGGQETQYF. CDR3 sequence (DNA): TGTGCCAGCTCACCATCCCAACGACCGGGTGGCCAAGAGACCCAGTACTTC.

This rearrangement joins TRBV7-3 to TRBJ2-3; TRBD2 might be the D (6 bases). From germline, CDR1 is SGHTA and CDR2 FQGTGA. The CDR3 covers 12 residues. The V gene lost 5 bases and the J gene lost 6 bases, with 9 bases spanning the gap. The DNA of the CDR3 is TGTGCCAGCAGCCCGGACTACGATACGCAGTATTTT. Residues: CASSPDYDTQYF.

V usage is TRBV12-3 or TRBV12-4 and J usage is TRBJ1-1; D call uncertain. CDR3 length equals 13 residues. The germline V and J ends were trimmed by 3 bases and 3 bases, with 8 bases remaining between them. CDR3 in DNA: TGTGCCAGCAGTTTTGCAGGATACACTGAAGCTTTCTTT. Its translation: CASSFAGYTEAFF.

The rearrangement links TRBV5-6 to TRBJ2-4; a weak D match, TRBD1 (5 bases). Looked up from germline, CDR1 is SGHDT and CDR2 is YYEEEE. Trimming pared 5 bases from V and 1 base from J, leaving 10 bases between. The CDR3 has 14 amino acids. The CDR3 loop reads CASRPKGAKNIQYF. Here the CDR3 DNA reads TGTGCCAGCAGACCGAAGGGGGCCAAAAACATTCAGTACTTC.

This clone was counted once. V and J are TRBV4-2 and TRBJ2-1; TRBD1 matches 10 bases. Per the germline V gene, CDR1 is LGHNA and CDR2 is YNFKEQ. CDR3 length equals 17 residues. V gave up 1 base and J gave up 4 bases; unmatched junction bases: 7. The chain's CDR3 is CASSQGSKGQGYNEQFF. The CDR3 DNA follows: TGTGCCAGCAGCCAAGGTTCTAAGGGACAGGGGTACAATGAGCAGTTCTTC.

This clone has only one observation. The J gene is TRBJ2-5, the V gene TRBV20-1; 7 bases line up with TRBD1. Germline V gives CDR1 DFQATT, CDR2 SNEGSKA (reference sequence). The V and J ends lost 6 bases and 7 bases, in that order; junction bases with no gene match: 17. The CDR3 spans 15 residues. In DNA form, the CDR3 reads TGCAGTGCCAGTGCCCTTCTAGGGGGCCTTGGGACCCAGTACTTC. Its protein product is CSASALLGGLGTQYF.

The V call is TRBV3-1 (or the pseudogene TRBV3-2), the J call TRBJ2-3; D call uncertain. This CDR3 contains 14 residues. V lost 3 bases and J lost 2, with 9 bases in between. CDR1 LGHDT and CDR2 YNNKEL come from the germline V gene (reference sequence). CDR3 nucleotide sequence: TGTGCCAGCAGCCATAGCCACCCCACAGATACGCAGTATTTT. It is translated as CASSHSHPTDTQYF.